The 19 T cell receptor beta chains in this list originate from one sample, sequenced in a study of identical twins. From the 5' RACE reads, TCRdb called clonotypes with MiXCR, one entry per CDR3 protein. The profile shows some 500,000 distinct CDR3 sequences, approximately 15% of them singletons. Separately, the same data were catalogued under a study of yellow fever vaccine responses in identical twins.

Material: CD4+ T cells sorted from blood. The receptors stem from a woman between 18 and 29 years old in good health.

This clonotype occurred a few times. The DNA of the CDR3 is TGCAGTGCAAGTTTAGGAAGTTACAATGAGCAGTTCTTC. Its translation is CSASLGSYNEQFF. V gene TRBV20-1 combines with J gene TRBJ2-1; no clear D gene. The V end lost 6 bases, the J end lost 4 bases, and 13 bases lay between the germline ends. Germline values: CDR1 DFQATT, CDR2 SNEGSKA (reference sequence). The CDR3 spans 13 residues.

This chain connects TRBV6-5 to TRBJ1-5; possibly TRBD1 for D (5 bases). V was pared by 0 bases and J by 6 bases, with 12 bases between. The CDR3 has 15 amino acids. Looked up from germline, CDR1 is MNHEY and CDR2 is SVGAGI. As DNA, the CDR3 is TGTGCCAGCAGTTACTCGTCCGGGGCGATTCAGCCCCAGCATTTT. It specifies CASSYSSGAIQPQHF.

The V and J genes are TRBV4-1 and TRBJ2-1, with 11 bases aligning to TRBD2. Trimming cost V 6 bases and J 8 bases; bases outside gene matches: 9. Germline V gene data show CDR1 as MGHRA and CDR2 as YSYEKL. The CDR3 consists of 15 residues. CDR3 DNA sequence: TGCGCCAGCAGGGAATTAGCGGGGGGGCCCCATGAGCAGTTCTTC. Translating it yields CASRELAGGPHEQFF.

This clonotype appeared many times. The J gene is TRBJ2-3, the V gene TRBV9; 7 bases are a match to TRBD1. The CDR3 runs 16 residues. Germline V gives CDR1 SGDLS, CDR2 YYNGEE. The junction had 10 bases not matched to a gene; V was cut back by 0 bases and J by 6 bases. The CDR3 sequence: CASSVEGAGPADTQYF. The CDR3, as DNA: TGTGCCAGCAGCGTAGAGGGGGCAGGGCCCGCGGATACGCAGTATTTT.

This clonotype was detected a few times. The chain employs TRBV2 and TRBJ2-1; TRBD1 agrees at 10 bases. The V and J ends lost 6 bases and 0 bases, in that order; junction bases with no gene match: 14. CDR3 size: 19 residues. CDR1 and CDR2 from the germline V gene are SNHLY and FYNNEI. The CDR3 DNA reads as TGTGCCAGCAGACCCGGACAGGGGGGGCCAGGGCACTCCTACAATGAGCAGTTCTTC. Translated, it gives CASRPGQGGPGHSYNEQFF.

V is TRBV21-1 and J is TRBJ2-7; the tabulated D call, TRBD1, remains unverified against the DNA. TRBV21-1 is a known pseudogene. The CDR3 extends over 16 amino acids. The DNA of the CDR3 is TGTGCCAGCAGCAAAGATTGTCAGGGGAAGAATTACGAGCAGTACTTC. It codes for CASSKDCQGKNYEQYF.

CDR3 sequence reads: CASGSGLNTEAFF. The CDR3 nucleotides are TGTGCTAGTGGTTCGGGACTGAACACTGAAGCTTTCTTT. The chain is built from TRBV12-5 and TRBJ1-1; tentatively, D is TRBD1 (5 bases). Per germline, CDR1 LGHNT and CDR2 FRNRAP. V was cut by 4 bases and J by 0 bases, with 6 bases left in between. This CDR3 region has 13 residues.

The V gene is TRBV5-1, the J gene TRBJ2-7; TRBD2 matches at 10 bases. After removal of 0 bases from V and 4 bases from J, the junction contained 7 bases not matched to a gene. The CDR3 consists of 16 residues. Germline V lookup: CDR1 SGHRS, CDR2 YFSETQ. DNA of the CDR3: TGCGCCAGCAGCTTGGAAACTAGCGGGAACGCTTACGAGCAGTACTTC. It is translated as CASSLETSGNAYEQYF.

The CDR3 bases are TGTGCCAGCAGTCCTTCCGGTACGAATTACGAGCAGTACTTC. Its translation is CASSPSGTNYEQYF. This chain links TRBV28 with TRBJ2-7; D unresolved. CDR3 length: 14 amino acids. Germline loops: CDR1 MDHEN, CDR2 SYDVKM. V was trimmed by 5 bases and J by 4 bases, leaving 15 bases between them. Complete variable domain (other parts from reference TRBV28 and TRBJ2-7): DVKVTQSSRYLVKRTGEKVFLECVQDMDHENMFWYRQDPGLGLRLIYFSYDVKMKEKGDIPEGYSVSREKKERFSLILESASTNQTSMYLCASSPSGTNYEQYFGPGTRLTVT.

The chain employs TRBV4-1 and TRBJ2-1; D perhaps matches TRBD2 (7 bases). Looked up from germline, CDR1 is MGHRA and CDR2 is YSYEKL. The CDR3 has 16 residues. V lost 6 bases, J lost 0 bases, and 15 bases lay in between. The DNA for the CDR3 is TGCGCCAGCAGGGGGGGGCGGGAAAGCTCCTACAATGAGCAGTTCTTC. This sequence encodes CASRGGRESSYNEQFF.

V usage is TRBV7-2 and J usage is TRBJ2-5; D ambiguous. Germline values: CDR1 SGHTA, CDR2 FQGNSA. This CDR3 is 14 amino acids long. The V and J ends lost 2 bases and 5 bases respectively, with 12 bases between them. CDR3 region: CASSLHSPRETQYF. The CDR3 nucleotides are TGTGCCAGCAGCTTACACTCCCCCCGGGAGACCCAGTACTTC.

CDR3 nucleotide sequence: TGCGCCAGCAGCCAAGACTTGACGAGGGATACGCAGTATTTT. Translation gives CASSQDLTRDTQYF. The J gene is TRBJ2-3, the V gene TRBV4-3; D gene unclear. The CDR3 has 14 amino acids. The germline CDR1 and CDR2 sequences are LGHNA and YSLEER. V shed 0 bases and J shed 6 bases, with 10 bases lying between them.

This clonotype showed up just a few times. The chain uses TRBV6-5 and TRBJ2-2, with unresolved D. The V gene's germline CDR1 is MNHEY and CDR2 SVGAGI. The V and J ends lost 2 bases and 4 bases respectively, with 20 bases between them. The CDR3 totals 18 residues. The CDR3 DNA sequence: TGTGCCAGCAGTTACCACTCGAAATTTCTGGCCCTCACCGGGGAGCTGTTTTTT. Translation: CASSYHSKFLALTGELFF.

In this sample, this clonotype turned up a few times. CDR3 protein: CASSYSPGLAGEDTDTQYF. In DNA, the CDR3 is TGTGCCAGCAGTTACTCGCCCGGACTAGCGGGAGAGGACACAGATACGCAGTATTTT. This chain joins TRBV6-2 or TRBV6-3 and TRBJ2-3; 13 nucleotides align to TRBD2. The CDR3 is 19 amino acids. The germline V gene encodes CDR1 MNHEY and CDR2 SVGEGT. The V segment lost 0 bases and the J segment 2 bases; nucleotides outside the gene matches: 8.

This clonotype was detected only a few times. The chain employs TRBV7-9 and TRBJ2-5; possible D gene TRBD1, 6 bases. Germline-derived CDR1 and CDR2 are SEHNR and FQNEAQ (reference sequence). The CDR3 length is 12 residues. The CDR3 DNA follows: TGTGCTAGAGGGGGAGAAGAAGGGACCCAGTACTTC. Residues: CARGGEEGTQYF. The complete variable domain, with remaining parts taken from reference TRBV7-9 and TRBJ2-5, reads DTGVSQNPRHKITKRGQNVTFRCDPISEHNRLYWYRQTLGQGPEFLTYFQNEAQLEKSRLLSDRFSAERPKGSFSTLEIQRTEQGDSAMYLCARGGEEGTQYFGPGTRLLVL.

This clonotype was seen many times. The chain joins TRBV7-9 to TRBJ2-1, with 9 bases aligning to TRBD2. Trimming cost V 3 bases and J 7 bases; bases outside gene matches: 10. Germline lookup yields CDR1 SEHNR and CDR2 FQNEAQ (reference sequence). The CDR3 covers 16 residues. The DNA for the CDR3 is TGTGCCAGCAGCTTGTCCGGGACTAGCCTGCGGAATGAGCAGTTCTTC. Translated, it gives CASSLSGTSLRNEQFF.

This clonotype was counted between two and nine times. The rearrangement links TRBV4-3 to TRBJ2-7, with 12 bases fitting TRBD1. The CDR3 runs 17 residues. The junction had 6 bases not matched to a gene; V was cut back by 0 bases and J by 3 bases. Germline loops: CDR1 LGHNA, CDR2 YSLEER. The CDR3 DNA follows: TGCGCCAGCAGCCAAGACACCGGGACAGGGGGCCGCTACGAGCAGTACTTC. Its protein is CASSQDTGTGGRYEQYF.

This clonotype was detected only a few times. The chain employs TRBV3-1 and TRBJ2-2; D unclear. Germline V lookup: CDR1 LGHDT, CDR2 YNNKEL (reference sequence). Trimming pared 7 bases from V and 3 bases from J, leaving 12 bases between. The CDR3 contains 14 residues. The CDR3 region is CASKTKGHTGELFF. The CDR3 DNA follows: TGTGCCAGCAAAACAAAGGGTCACACCGGGGAGCTGTTTTTT.

This clonotype was counted a few times. The chain uses TRBV6-1 and TRBJ2-1; the match to TRBD2 covers 9 bases. This CDR3 spans 13 amino acids. Germline CDR1 and CDR2: MNHNS and SASEGT. With 8 bases clipped from V and 4 bases from J, the junction kept 3 bases outside the gene matches. The CDR3 DNA is TGTGCCAGCGGGCGGGGGGGATACAATGAGCAGTTCTTC. As protein: CASGRGGYNEQFF.